This T cell receptor beta chain was captured by sequencing in a study of cytomegalovirus exposure and HLA in healthy donors. The PCR was carried out with 60 Vbeta primers and 13 Jbeta primers. Clones were read by immunoSEQ multiplex PCR, and TCRdb kept only the in-frame ones, dropping some. The data show about 170,000 clones, more than 65% seen once. Germline V CDR1 and CDR2: SNHLY, FYNNEI. The ends lost 6 bases at V and 2 bases at J; junction bases unmatched: 6. The CDR3 totals 16 residues. The J gene is TRBJ2-6, the V gene TRBV2; 8 bases are a match to TRBD1. This TCR was recovered from a male donor in good health and CMV-seronegative. Sequencing was performed on PBMCs. CDR3 sequence (DNA): TGTGCCAGCAGGGAGACAGGGGCTCCTGGGGCCAACGTCCTGACTTTC. It specifies CASRETGAPGANVLTF.